What follows are 13 T cell receptor beta chains derived from one specimen sequenced in a study of blood T cell dynamics during melanoma immunotherapy. The protocol was immunoSEQ multiplex PCR, while the TCRdb copy is restricted to in-frame clones and leaves out a portion. The sample holds 7,000 or so clones; around four fifths are singletons and the top ten take around 35%. Sample time point: pre-treatment baseline. Sequenced material: blood, taken from a patient treated with checkpoint blockade. The receptors here all came from a human donor with melanoma. Some clones in this sample may be carry-over from other donors' samples.

The J gene is TRBJ2-1, the V gene TRBV28, with D uncertain. The ends were cut back, 7 bases at V and 7 bases at J, with 11 bases in the middle. The germline V gene encodes CDR1 MDHEN and CDR2 SYDVKM. The CDR3 consists of 12 residues. The CDR3 region is CASTSAGNEQFF. CDR3 sequence (DNA): TGTGCCAGCACTTCAGCTGGTAATGAGCAGTTCTTC.

The gene calls are TRBV10-3 and TRBJ1-3; D perhaps matches TRBD1 (5 bases). V was cut by 4 bases and J by 0 bases, with 10 bases left in between. CDR1 is ENHRY and CDR2 is SYGVKD in the germline V gene. The CDR3 contains 15 residues. The CDR3 DNA follows: TGTGCCATCAGTGGCCAGGGTCCCTCTGGAAACACCATATATTTT. Amino acid sequence: CAISGQGPSGNTIYF.

This chain uses TRBV6-5 with TRBJ2-3; D is undetermined. Germline V lookup: CDR1 MNHEY, CDR2 SVGAGI. The CDR3 consists of 13 residues. V dropped 7 bases and J dropped 5 bases, with 13 bases sitting between them. CDR3 region: CASKPTLGDTQYF. The CDR3 DNA is TGTGCCAGCAAACCGACCCTCGGAGATACGCAGTATTTT.

This clone was picked up a small number of times. The chain carries TRBV30 and TRBJ1-1; D is unresolved. Trimming stripped 4 bases from V and 6 bases from J, with 9 bases between. Looked up from germline, CDR1 is GTSNPN and CDR2 is SVGIG (reference sequence). The CDR3 runs to 11 residues. CDR3 sequence: CAWTREAEAFF. For the CDR3, the DNA is TGTGCCTGGACAAGGGAAGCTGAAGCTTTCTTT.

The chain combines TRBV7-3 with TRBJ1-1; TRBD1 is a possible D gene (6 bases). Germline V lookup: CDR1 SGHTA, CDR2 FQGTGA. V lost 2 bases, J lost 0 bases, and 10 bases lay in between. This CDR3 has 15 amino acids. As DNA, the CDR3 is TGTGCCAGCAGCTTAGTGGGGGGCATGAACACTGAAGCTTTCTTT. It encodes CASSLVGGMNTEAFF. Filled out from reference TRBV7-3 and TRBJ1-1, the complete variable domain reads GAGVSQTPSNKVTEKGKYVELRCDPISGHTALYWYRQSLGQGPEFLIYFQGTGAADDSGLPNDRFFAVRPEGSVSTLKIQRTERGDSAVYLCASSLVGGMNTEAFFGQGTRLTVV.

The gene calls are TRBV5-4 and TRBJ2-7; the D gene could be TRBD1 or TRBD2 (5 bases each). The CDR3 has 17 residues. The V gene lost 2 bases and the J gene lost 2 bases, with 20 bases spanning the gap. From germline, CDR1 is SGHNT and CDR2 YYREEE (reference sequence). CDR3 nucleotide sequence: TGTGCCAGCAGCTTTTACTCGGGACCCCTAATAACCTACGAGCAGTACTTC. Its translation is CASSFYSGPLITYEQYF.

The table lists this clone with a count of one. CDR3 in DNA: TGTGCCAGCAGTGAATCCCGACAGGCCTCCTACGAGCAGTACTTC. Translation: CASSESRQASYEQYF. The rearrangement uses TRBV2 and TRBJ2-7; the D gene is possibly TRBD1 (6 bases). The germline gives CDR1 SNHLY, CDR2 FYNNEI. The CDR3 is 15 residues long. V was clipped by 2 bases and J by 0 bases, with 11 bases between them.

The genes are TRBV15 and TRBJ2-7; tentatively, D is TRBD1 (6 bases). Trimming pared 0 bases from V and 2 bases from J, leaving 8 bases between. CDR3 size: 14 residues. Germline values: CDR1 LNHNV, CDR2 YYDKDF (reference sequence). CDR3 DNA sequence: TGTGCCACCAGCAGAGATCAGGGGCCCTACGAGCAGTACTTC. Amino acids: CATSRDQGPYEQYF.

V gene TRBV10-2 combines with J gene TRBJ2-5; D is unclear. The V end was cut by 6 bases, the J end by 1 base, with 12 bases between. CDR1 and CDR2 (germline): WSHSY, SAAADI. The CDR3 runs 14 residues. The CDR3 region is CASSRSRSQETQYF. For the CDR3, the DNA is TGCGCCAGCAGCAGGTCCCGAAGCCAAGAGACCCAGTACTTC.

Only one count was recorded for this clone. This rearrangement joins TRBV4-2 to TRBJ1-1, with 7 bases lining up with TRBD1. Germline lookup yields CDR1 LGHNA and CDR2 YNFKEQ. J gave up 4 bases and V 1 base, and 6 bases lay outside the gene matches. The CDR3 spans 15 residues. CDR3 nucleotides: TGTGCCAGCAGCCAAGTACTCGGGACAGTCACTGAAGCTTTCTTT. As protein: CASSQVLGTVTEAFF.

The V and J genes are TRBV19 and TRBJ2-5; 8 bases map to TRBD2. Trimming at V came to 5 bases and at J to 6 bases, leaving 8 bases not matched to a gene. Looked up from germline, CDR1 is LNHDA and CDR2 is SQIVND (reference sequence). CDR3 length equals 14 residues. This CDR3 reads CASSRRGGFQTQYF. CDR3 DNA: TGTGCCAGTAGTCGACGGGGGGGATTTCAGACCCAGTACTTC.

The CDR3 bases are TGTGCCTGGAGTGTACAGGGGGCGAGTGGCTACACCTTC. Its protein is CAWSVQGASGYTF. The V gene is TRBV30, the J gene TRBJ1-2; 9 bases are shared with TRBD1. V lost 0 bases to trimming and J lost 7 bases; unmatched junction nucleotides: 3. The CDR3 has 13 amino acids. The germline V gene encodes CDR1 GTSNPN and CDR2 SVGIG (reference sequence).

The chain couples TRBV7-8 to TRBJ2-6, with 7 bases fitting TRBD1. Looked up from germline, CDR1 is SGHVS and CDR2 is FQNEAQ. The CDR3 has 18 residues. J lost 0 bases, V lost 3 bases, and 8 bases had no gene match. CDR3 bases: TGTGCCAGCAGCTTCCTGGGACAGCCATACTCTGGGGCCAACGTCCTGACTTTC. This sequence encodes CASSFLGQPYSGANVLTF.